These 10 T cell receptor beta chains were sequenced from one sample in a study of blood T cell repertoires in COVID-19 (TCRdb year 2020). The library came from the immunoSEQ multiplex PCR assay. The table comes from immuneACCESS by way of TCRdb, which keeps in-frame sequences with V and J called. Part of the clones is missing from these tables; in studies checked, under half for an unresolved V gene and the rest for unknown reasons. The sample includes about 410,000 clones, with around 89% observed a single time. 1.5% to 1.9% of the sample is taken by the ten largest. Sequenced sample: peripheral blood. Source of these receptors: a woman aged 40 to 50 with COVID-19, enrolled during active disease.

This clone was seen just once. The chain has TRBV7-2 and TRBJ1-6; D is undetermined. The V end lost 5 bases, the J end lost 7 bases, and 6 bases lay between the germline ends. The CDR3 is made up of 12 amino acids. Germline V gene data show CDR1 as SGHTA and CDR2 as FQGNSA. Written as DNA, the CDR3 is TGTGCCAGCAGCCCTTTCAATTCACCCCTCCACTTT. This sequence encodes CASSPFNSPLHF.

J is TRBJ2-7 and V is TRBV27; D possibly corresponds to TRBD2 (6 bases). Trimming took off 5 bases at V and 4 bases at J, with 12 bases between the two ends. The CDR3 is made up of 13 amino acids. Germline V CDR1 and CDR2: MNHEY, SMNVEV (reference sequence). The CDR3 loop is CASSIGRPYEQYF. As DNA, the CDR3 is TGTGCCAGCAGTATAGGGAGGCCTTACGAGCAGTACTTC.

V is TRBV5-1 and J is TRBJ2-5; TRBD2 agrees at 9 bases. CDR1 SGHRS and CDR2 YFSETQ come from the germline V gene. This CDR3 contains 15 residues. V was pared by 2 bases and J by 5 bases, with 7 bases of the junction left unmatched. This CDR3 reads CASSLGGGGAETQYF. CDR3 nucleotide sequence: TGCGCCAGCAGCTTAGGTGGCGGGGGGGCGGAGACCCAGTACTTC. The full variable domain, rest sourced from reference TRBV5-1 and TRBJ2-5, is KAGVTQTPRYLIKTRGQQVTLSCSPISGHRSVSWYQQTPGQGLQFLFEYFSETQRNKGNFPGRFSGRQFSNSRSEMNVSTLELGDSALYLCASSLGGGGAETQYFGPGTRLLVL.

The genes are TRBV5-1 and TRBJ2-3, with 8 bases identical to TRBD2. This CDR3 is built from 15 residues. The germline CDR1 and CDR2 sequences are SGHRS and YFSETQ. Trimming removed 6 bases from V and 4 bases from J; junction bases left unmatched: 10. The chain's CDR3 is CASKDQRESADTQYF. Written as DNA, the CDR3 is TGCGCCAGCAAGGATCAGCGGGAGAGCGCAGATACGCAGTATTTT.

The V and J genes are TRBV28 and TRBJ1-1, with 10 bases lining up with TRBD1. The CDR3 has 13 residues. The germline V gene encodes CDR1 MDHEN and CDR2 SYDVKM. J gave up 8 bases and V 5 bases, and 5 bases lay outside the gene matches. The CDR3 loop is CASSPGQGPEAFF. CDR3 DNA sequence: TGTGCCAGCAGTCCGGGACAGGGGCCCGAAGCTTTCTTT.

The rearrangement links TRBV7-2 to TRBJ2-2, with D possibly TRBD2 on 5 matching bases. The V gene's germline CDR1 is SGHTA and CDR2 FQGNSA. The CDR3 sequence is 14 residues long. The ends were cut back, 4 bases at V and 7 bases at J, with 13 bases in the middle. CDR3 coding DNA: TGTGCCAGCAGCTCGGACTGGGGTGGCGGGGAGCTGTTTTTT. Its translation is CASSSDWGGGELFF.

This clone was observed once. This rearrangement joins TRBV29-1 to TRBJ2-1, with 12 bases that match TRBD2. CDR3 length: 15 residues. V was pared by 6 bases and J by 4 bases, with 7 bases of the junction left unmatched. Germline lookup yields CDR1 SQVTM and CDR2 ANQGSEA. CDR3 sequence: CSVGIGLAGYNEQFF. Here the CDR3 DNA reads TGCAGCGTGGGGATAGGACTAGCGGGATACAATGAGCAGTTCTTC.

A few counts support this clone. The chain joins TRBV7-3 to TRBJ2-6; 7 bases match TRBD1. Per the germline V gene, CDR1 is SGHTA and CDR2 is FQGTGA. V lost 5 bases to trimming and J lost 0 bases; unmatched junction nucleotides: 7. The CDR3 is 17 amino acids. This CDR3 reads CASSPRAGGSGANVLTF. The DNA for the CDR3 is TGTGCCAGCAGCCCCCGGGCAGGGGGCTCTGGGGCCAACGTCCTGACTTTC.

The chain uses TRBV28 and TRBJ2-5; weak D call: TRBD1 (6 bases). CDR1 is MDHEN and CDR2 is SYDVKM in the germline V gene. The ends were cut back, 5 bases at V and 2 bases at J, with 15 bases in the middle. The CDR3 length is 15 residues. Written as DNA, the CDR3 is TGTGCCAGCAGTGATCGTAGACAGGTTCAAGAGACCCAGTACTTC. It codes for CASSDRRQVQETQYF.

The chain carries TRBV6-1 and TRBJ1-1; D is possibly TRBD1 (5 bases). CDR1 and CDR2 (germline): MNHNS, SASEGT. The germline V and J ends were trimmed by 3 bases and 4 bases, with 9 bases remaining between them. There are 13 residues in the CDR3. CDR3 region: CASSERTPTEAFF. The CDR3, as DNA: TGTGCCAGCAGTGAGAGGACACCCACTGAAGCTTTCTTT.